Presented here are 10 T cell receptor beta chains from one specimen sequenced in a study of T cells after yellow fever vaccination. TCRdb called the 5' RACE reads again in MiXCR, with one record for every CDR3 protein. The sample yields around 110,000 distinct CDR3 sequences, roughly 8.9% seen once. This material consisted of CD8+ T cells sorted from PBMCs, taken 45 days after the yellow fever booster vaccination. The origin of the receptors is a man aged 30 to 39 who received the YFV17D yellow fever vaccine.

This chain links TRBV7-8 with TRBJ2-2; D gene unclear. In germline, CDR1 is SGHVS, CDR2 FQNEAQ. This CDR3 is 14 amino acids long. V shed 1 base and J shed 4 bases, with 7 bases lying between them. CDR3 residues: CASSLGPGTGELFF. CDR3 DNA: TGTGCCAGCAGCTTAGGACCCGGCACCGGGGAGCTGTTTTTT.

This chain links TRBV4-3 with TRBJ1-1; tentative D call: TRBD1 (6 bases). The CDR3 spans 17 residues. The V gene lost 0 bases and the J gene lost 0 bases, with 14 bases spanning the gap. Germline V gene sequence: CDR1 LGHNA, CDR2 YSLEER. CDR3 DNA sequence: TGCGCCAGCAGCCAAGAAGTGGAACAGGGCGTGAACACTGAAGCTTTCTTT. Protein product: CASSQEVEQGVNTEAFF.

The gene calls are TRBV7-9 and TRBJ2-7, with D hard to call. Germline loops: CDR1 SEHNR, CDR2 FQNEAQ (reference sequence). The CDR3 consists of 13 residues. The V end was cut by 2 bases, the J end by 4 bases, with 9 bases between. The CDR3 loop is CASSLSAFYEQYF. CDR3 nucleotide sequence: TGTGCCAGCAGCTTATCGGCTTTTTACGAGCAGTACTTC.

This clonotype was detected a few times. V and J are TRBV7-2 and TRBJ2-3; maybe TRBD2 (6 bases). The V gene lost 5 bases and the J gene lost 4 bases, with 13 bases spanning the gap. Germline V gene data show CDR1 as SGHTA and CDR2 as FQGNSA. The CDR3 has 14 residues. The chain's CDR3 is CASSPLLAPDTQYF. The CDR3 DNA is TGTGCCAGCAGCCCGCTACTAGCCCCAGATACGCAGTATTTT.

The chain combines TRBV7-8 with TRBJ1-5, with D perhaps TRBD1 (5 bases). The germline V gene has CDR1 SGHVS and CDR2 FQNEAQ. CDR3 length: 17 amino acids. Between the trimmed V and J ends, which lost 2 bases and 6 bases, there was a span of 20 bases. CDR3 amino acids: CASSLHSDEGLIQPQHF. As DNA, the CDR3 is TGTGCCAGCAGCTTACATTCGGACGAGGGGTTGATTCAGCCCCAGCATTTT.

This clonotype was detected ten times or more. This chain joins TRBV7-8 and TRBJ2-1; no firm D call. The CDR3 sequence is 15 residues long. The germline V gene encodes CDR1 SGHVS and CDR2 FQNEAQ. The ends were cut back, 3 bases at V and 7 bases at J, with 16 bases in the middle. In DNA form, the CDR3 reads TGTGCCAGCAGCTTGTCCGGGTACCTGGATAATGAGCAGTTCTTC. This codes for CASSLSGYLDNEQFF.

This clonotype occurred many times. The V call is TRBV10-1, the J call TRBJ2-3; 7 bases align to TRBD2. This CDR3 region has 15 residues. Germline CDR1 and CDR2: WNHNN and SYGVQD (reference sequence). Trimming took 2 bases from V and 6 from J; bases not matched to a gene: 8. CDR3 bases: TGCGCCAGCAGTGAGAGTGGCGGGAGTTGGGATACGCAGTATTTT. Amino acid sequence: CASSESGGSWDTQYF.

This clonotype was seen many times. This chain links TRBV5-5 with TRBJ2-7; 7 bases agree with TRBD2. The junction had 13 bases not matched to a gene; V was cut back by 4 bases and J by 3 bases. CDR3 length: 16 amino acids. From germline, CDR1 is SGHKS and CDR2 YYEKEE (reference sequence). In DNA, the CDR3 is TGTGCCAGCAGCCGTTTCGGCGGGAGTGAAAACTACGAGCAGTACTTC. Its protein is CASSRFGGSENYEQYF. Looking up the rest from reference TRBV5-5 and TRBJ2-7 gives the full variable domain: DAGVTQSPTHLIKTRGQQVTLRCSPISGHKSVSWYQQVLGQGPQFIFQYYEKEERGRGNFPDRFSARQFPNYSSELNVNALLLGDSALYLCASSRFGGSENYEQYFGPGTRLTVT.

This clonotype was found many times. V and J are TRBV11-2 and TRBJ2-1, with 14 bases identical to TRBD2. CDR1 and CDR2 (germline): SGHAT, FQNNGV. With V trimmed by 3 bases and J by 2 bases, 9 bases remained unmatched. The CDR3 totals 19 residues. CDR3 bases: TGTGCCAGCAGCTTGAGACTAGCGGGAGGGCCGAGTCCCTACAATGAGCAGTTCTTC. This translates into CASSLRLAGGPSPYNEQFF.

The chain couples TRBV4-2 to TRBJ2-3; D possibly corresponds to TRBD2 (6 bases). Trimming shortened V by 0 bases and J by 2 bases, and 18 bases separated the two germline ends. This CDR3 contains 18 residues. The germline V gene has CDR1 LGHNA and CDR2 YNFKEQ. The CDR3 protein is CASSQEGLAYPDTDTQYF. The CDR3 region has the DNA TGTGCCAGCAGCCAAGAAGGGCTAGCGTACCCAGACACAGATACGCAGTATTTT.